These 28 T cell receptor beta chains were sequenced from one sample in a study of graft-versus-host responses after intestinal transplantation. The repertoire was sequenced with immunoSEQ multiplex PCR; TCRdb's copy has only in-frame clones and lacks some. The profile shows approximately 92,000 clones, 75% to 95% of them singletons. Their antigens are not known. The sample here was unstimulated CD8+ T cells sorted from spleen or lymph node cells, taken before intestinal transplant. The receptors were sampled from a human donor who received an intestinal transplant.

The chain links TRBV28 to TRBJ1-2; perhaps TRBD1 as D (5 bases). The CDR3 consists of 15 residues. Germline V CDR1 and CDR2: MDHEN, SYDVKM. V was trimmed by 2 bases and J by 3 bases, leaving 13 bases between them. CDR3 sequence: CASSLSEGRDYGYTF. In DNA, the CDR3 is TGTGCCAGCAGTTTAAGCGAGGGGCGTGACTATGGCTACACCTTC.

The chain uses TRBV5-4 and TRBJ1-6; D perhaps matches TRBD1 (5 bases). CDR3 length: 15 amino acids. V was trimmed by 4 bases and J by 5 bases, leaving 13 bases between them. In germline, CDR1 is SGHNT, CDR2 YYREEE (reference sequence). CDR3 sequence reads: CASSGRGSDNSPLHF. The CDR3 DNA reads TGTGCCAGCAGCGGGAGGGGATCGGATAATTCACCCCTCCACTTT.

The rearrangement uses TRBV2 and TRBJ2-7; D is uncertain. With 0 bases removed from V and 2 bases from J, the gap between germline ends came to 14 bases. The CDR3 extends over 16 amino acids. Germline loops: CDR1 SNHLY, CDR2 FYNNEI. The CDR3, as DNA: TGTGCCAGCAGTGAAGCGGCAGCCCGGCCGACCTACGAGCAGTACTTC. Its protein product is CASSEAAARPTYEQYF.

This sequence joins TRBV5-1 and TRBJ2-7; TRBD2 is a possible D gene (6 bases). The CDR3 has 15 residues. The germline V gene has CDR1 SGHRS and CDR2 YFSETQ. V lost 3 bases, J lost 5 bases, and 18 bases lay in between. The CDR3 is CASSSSGASGDEQYF. CDR3 nucleotides: TGCGCCAGCAGCTCCTCTGGGGCATCGGGGGACGAGCAGTACTTC.

The rearrangement uses TRBV29-1 and TRBJ1-1; possibly TRBD1 for D (5 bases). Trimming shortened V by 3 bases and J by 1 base, and 15 bases separated the two germline ends. Germline assignment: CDR1 SQVTM and CDR2 ANQGSEA. This CDR3 is 15 amino acids long. The CDR3 DNA reads TGCAGCGTTGACTTCCCCCAGGGCAGGAACACTGAAGCTTTCTTT. Translating gives CSVDFPQGRNTEAFF.

This chain uses TRBV6-5 with TRBJ2-7; 10 bases agree with TRBD1. From germline, CDR1 is MNHEY and CDR2 SVGAGI. The CDR3 consists of 15 residues. V dropped 6 bases and J dropped 4; count of bases not matched to a gene: 9. In nucleotides, the CDR3 is TGTGCCAGCAGCCAGGACAGGGGGAGTCTGTACGAGCAGTACTTC. Residues: CASSQDRGSLYEQYF.

The V gene is TRBV2, the J gene TRBJ1-2, with 12 bases lining up with TRBD1. V was clipped by 8 bases and J by 3 bases; unmatched bases: 7. Germline loops: CDR1 SNHLY, CDR2 FYNNEI. CDR3 length: 15 amino acids. The CDR3 loop is CASDKGQGAHYGYTF. CDR3 DNA sequence: TGTGCCAGCGACAAGGGACAGGGGGCGCACTATGGCTACACCTTC. The full variable domain, its missing parts supplied by reference TRBV2 and TRBJ1-2, is EPEVTQTPSHQVTQMGQEVILRCVPISNHLYFYWYRQILGQKVEFLVSFYNNEISEKSEIFDDQFSVERPDGSNFTLKIRSTKLEDSAMYFCASDKGQGAHYGYTFGSGTRLTVV.

The chain links TRBV7-9 to TRBJ2-2, with TRBD2 matching 7 bases. CDR1 and CDR2 from the germline V gene are SEHNR and FQNEAQ (reference sequence). V trimming: 9 bases; J trimming: 6 bases; junction bases outside the gene matches: 4. The CDR3 has 12 amino acids. The CDR3, as DNA: TGTGCCAGTAGAGCGGGATCCGGGGAGCTGTTTTTT. Translated, it gives CASRAGSGELFF.

CDR3: CASSLGTFPYTDTQYF. CDR3 sequence (DNA): TGCGCCAGCAGCTTGGGAACTTTCCCATACACAGATACGCAGTATTTT. The chain employs TRBV5-1 and TRBJ2-3; D ambiguous. Trimming removed 0 bases at V and 2 bases at J, with 13 bases between. The CDR3 extends over 16 amino acids. Looked up from germline, CDR1 is SGHRS and CDR2 is YFSETQ.

The rearrangement links TRBV10-1 to TRBJ2-2; D uncertain. Trimming removed 2 bases at V and 6 bases at J, with 4 bases between. This CDR3 spans 12 amino acids. Per germline, CDR1 WNHNN and CDR2 SYGVQD (reference sequence). CDR3 DNA sequence: TGCGCCAGCAGTGAGGGGGCCGGGGAGCTGTTTTTT. The encoded protein is CASSEGAGELFF.

The chain is built from TRBV27 and TRBJ2-2; maybe TRBD2 (7 bases). Germline assignment: CDR1 MNHEY and CDR2 SMNVEV (reference sequence). The CDR3 is 16 amino acids. V was trimmed by 6 bases and J by 3 bases, leaving 17 bases between them. The CDR3 DNA follows: TGTGCCAGCAGCACTGGGGGGGGCGTTGACACCGGGGAGCTGTTTTTT. Encoded protein: CASSTGGGVDTGELFF.

Within the sample, this clone is medium-sized (0.01 to 0.1%). The chain is built from TRBV6-1 and TRBJ2-4; 7 bases line up with TRBD1. The ends lost 2 bases at V and 8 bases at J; junction bases unmatched: 9. Germline V gives CDR1 MNHNS, CDR2 SASEGT. The CDR3 consists of 15 residues. The CDR3 coding sequence is TGTGCCAGCAGTGAAACGATACAGGGGACGGACATTCAGTACTTC. Residues: CASSETIQGTDIQYF.

V and J are TRBV2 and TRBJ2-3; 12 bases match TRBD2. The CDR3 loop spans 15 amino acids. Germline V gene sequence: CDR1 SNHLY, CDR2 FYNNEI. Trimming cost V 4 bases and J 10 bases; bases outside gene matches: 9. CDR3 bases: TGTGCCAGCAGTGCGGCTAGCGGGGGGGTAGTGGCGCAGTATTTT. It specifies CASSAASGGVVAQYF. The whole variable domain, remainder taken from reference TRBV2 and TRBJ2-3, is EPEVTQTPSHQVTQMGQEVILRCVPISNHLYFYWYRQILGQKVEFLVSFYNNEISEKSEIFDDQFSVERPDGSNFTLKIRSTKLEDSAMYFCASSAASGGVVAQYFGPGTRLTVL.

V gene TRBV27 combines with J gene TRBJ1-1; 8 bases align to TRBD1. The CDR3 totals 14 residues. V was clipped by 4 bases and J by 1 base; unmatched bases: 2. CDR1 MNHEY and CDR2 SMNVEV come from the germline V gene (reference sequence). CDR3 loop: CASSWTGTNTEAFF. For the CDR3, the DNA is TGTGCCAGCAGTTGGACAGGGACGAACACTGAAGCTTTCTTT.

The chain carries TRBV11-3 and TRBJ2-7; TRBD1 is a possible D gene (5 bases). Germline V lookup: CDR1 SGHNT, CDR2 YENEEA. The CDR3 extends over 13 amino acids. With 1 base removed from V and 4 bases from J, the gap between germline ends came to 8 bases. The CDR3 bases are TGTGCCAGCAGCTTAGGACAGACTTACGAGCAGTACTTC. Encoded protein: CASSLGQTYEQYF.

This clone was seen just once. CDR3 sequence (DNA): TGTGCCAGCAGTTTTATCGGGACCGGGGATACGCAGTATTTT. Amino acids: CASSFIGTGDTQYF. The chain carries TRBV28 and TRBJ2-3; D is possibly TRBD1 or TRBD2 (5 bases each). Germline V gives CDR1 MDHEN, CDR2 SYDVKM. This CDR3 is 14 amino acids long. Trimming stripped 3 bases from V and 6 bases from J, with 13 bases between.

This clone was observed a single time. The V gene is TRBV11-2, the J gene TRBJ2-7, with a tentative D call TRBD1 (5 bases). Trimming removed 0 bases at V and 0 bases at J, with 12 bases between. Germline V CDR1 and CDR2: SGHAT, FQNNGV. This CDR3 is built from 16 residues. The CDR3 here is CASSLDYRLDSYEQYF. Written as DNA, the CDR3 is TGTGCCAGCAGCTTAGACTACAGGCTTGACTCCTACGAGCAGTACTTC.

The chain recombines TRBV7-6 with TRBJ2-7; 8 bases agree with TRBD1. This CDR3 region has 15 residues. Germline CDR1 SGHVS, CDR2 FNYEAQ. V lost 1 base to trimming and J lost 0 bases; unmatched junction nucleotides: 2. CDR3 nucleotide sequence: TGTGCCAGCAGCTTAGGGGACAGGAGCTCCTACGAGCAGTACTTC. Amino acids: CASSLGDRSSYEQYF.

The V call is TRBV6-5, the J call TRBJ2-1, with 9 bases matching TRBD1. J lost 4 bases, V lost 9 bases, and 4 bases had no gene match. Germline assignment: CDR1 MNHEY and CDR2 SVGAGI. There are 13 residues in the CDR3. Written as DNA, the CDR3 is TGTGCCAGTACCGGGACAGGGTACAATGAGCAGTTCTTC. It yields the protein CASTGTGYNEQFF.

This clone showed up just once. This chain joins TRBV9 and TRBJ2-2, with 9 bases identical to TRBD1. CDR1 and CDR2 from the germline V gene are SGDLS and YYNGEE. There are 19 residues in the CDR3. The J segment lost 4 bases and the V segment lost 0 bases, leaving 13 bases of the junction unmatched. CDR3 protein: CASSVEQDRGLPGTGELFF. CDR3 nucleotide sequence: TGTGCCAGCAGCGTAGAGCAGGACAGGGGACTGCCTGGCACCGGGGAGCTGTTTTTT. The entire variable domain, with the rest obtained from reference TRBV9 and TRBJ2-2, is as follows: DSGVTQTPKHLITATGQRVTLRCSPRSGDLSVYWYQQSLDQGLQFLIQYYNGEERAKGNILERFSAQQFPDLHSELNLSSLELGDSALYFCASSVEQDRGLPGTGELFFGEGSRLTVL.

The V call is TRBV10-1, the J call TRBJ2-3; possibly TRBD2 for D (7 bases). The CDR3 spans 19 residues. The V end lost 2 bases, the J end lost 3 bases, and 24 bases lay between the germline ends. CDR1 and CDR2 from the germline V gene are WNHNN and SYGVQD (reference sequence). CDR3: CASSEMVVGGPAWTDTQYF. The CDR3 nucleotides are TGCGCCAGCAGTGAGATGGTGGTGGGGGGGCCTGCCTGGACAGATACGCAGTATTTT.

The J gene is TRBJ2-7, the V gene TRBV10-2, with 8 bases that match TRBD2. The CDR3 is 15 amino acids. Germline CDR1 and CDR2: WSHSY and SAAADI. The V and J ends lost 0 bases and 0 bases, in that order; junction bases with no gene match: 1. CDR3 region: CASSESRGDSYEQYF. The CDR3 DNA reads TGCGCCAGCAGTGAGTCGCGGGGGGACTCCTACGAGCAGTACTTC.

The J gene is TRBJ2-4, the V gene TRBV2; D is possibly TRBD1 (6 bases). This CDR3 contains 15 residues. Germline CDR1 reads SNHLY; CDR2 reads FYNNEI. V was clipped by 2 bases and J by 2 bases, with 10 bases between them. The CDR3: CASSEQGITKNIQYF. CDR3 sequence (DNA): TGTGCCAGCAGTGAACAGGGGATTACCAAAAACATTCAGTACTTC.

This chain joins TRBV4-1 and TRBJ2-7, with a tentative D call TRBD1 (6 bases). V lost 0 bases to trimming and J lost 3 bases, with 6 bases between them. This CDR3 has 13 amino acids. The germline CDR1 and CDR2 sequences are MGHRA and YSYEKL. CDR3 residues: CASSQEGGYEQYF. The CDR3 DNA follows: TGCGCCAGCAGCCAAGAAGGGGGCTACGAGCAGTACTTC.

The V and J genes are TRBV9 and TRBJ1-1; D is uncertain. This CDR3 is 16 amino acids long. CDR1 is SGDLS and CDR2 is YYNGEE in the germline V gene. Deletions cut 3 bases from V and 2 bases from J, with 17 bases between. The CDR3: CASSGDPWDLNTEAFF. CDR3 DNA: TGTGCCAGCAGCGGCGATCCCTGGGATCTTAACACTGAAGCTTTCTTT.

CDR3 sequence (DNA): TGTGCCAGCAGCCCACCGACTGGGCCGGGGACTGAAGCTTTCTTT. Translated: CASSPPTGPGTEAFF. The rearrangement uses TRBV7-6 and TRBJ1-1; no reliable D call. With 5 bases removed from V and 5 bases from J, the gap between germline ends came to 18 bases. The CDR3 consists of 15 residues. Germline assignment: CDR1 SGHVS and CDR2 FNYEAQ.

This chain links TRBV7-9 with TRBJ1-4; D remains unclear. Germline assignment: CDR1 SEHNR and CDR2 FQNEAQ (reference sequence). Trimming shortened V by 2 bases and J by 6 bases, and 7 bases separated the two germline ends. The length of the CDR3 is 13 residues. CDR3 coding DNA: TGTGCCAGCAGCTTATTGGCGGATGAAAAACTGTTTTTT. Its protein product is CASSLLADEKLFF.

This clone was recorded only once. The chain has TRBV2 and TRBJ2-5; TRBD1 matches at 7 bases. The DNA matches TRBJ2-7 better at its end, which makes the J call doubtful. This CDR3 has 15 amino acids. CDR1 is SNHLY, CDR2 FYNNEI, per germline. In DNA form, the CDR3 reads TGTGCCAGCAGCCCCGCCGGGACAGAAGCCTACGAGCAGTACTTC. It encodes CASSPAGTEAYEQYF.